This T cell receptor (beta chain) appears in the sequencing data of a study of identical twins. For this clonotype: What it binds is unknown. An end of the junction does not agree with germline; a read error may underlie this.

The germline CDR1 and CDR2 sequences are SSHAT and FNYEAQ (reference sequence). The CDR3 is 14 residues long. Points from the study as a whole: Out-of-frame sharing of TCR alpha in monozygotic twins was underestimated by models.

Each CDR3 protein gets one entry after TCRdb re-called the 5' RACE reads with MiXCR. The sample holds hundreds of thousands of distinct CDR3 sequences, roughly 18% seen once. This sample also appeared in a second study, on T cells expressing NK-cell markers. That source adds: Several experiments confined sorting to alpha-beta TCR T cells with an anti-gamma-delta TCR antibody. In roughly 6 donors, dominant CD3+CD56+NKG2C+ clones formed roughly 1.0-7.5% of CD8+ cells.

The sample consisted of PBMCs. This sequence was found in a woman aged 18-29 years in good health. V gene TRBV7-7 combines with J gene TRBJ2-7; D uncertain. In DNA form, the CDR3 reads TGTGCTAGCAGCTTAGAATTAAGCTCCTACGAGCAGTACTTC. This codes for CASSLELSSYEQYF.